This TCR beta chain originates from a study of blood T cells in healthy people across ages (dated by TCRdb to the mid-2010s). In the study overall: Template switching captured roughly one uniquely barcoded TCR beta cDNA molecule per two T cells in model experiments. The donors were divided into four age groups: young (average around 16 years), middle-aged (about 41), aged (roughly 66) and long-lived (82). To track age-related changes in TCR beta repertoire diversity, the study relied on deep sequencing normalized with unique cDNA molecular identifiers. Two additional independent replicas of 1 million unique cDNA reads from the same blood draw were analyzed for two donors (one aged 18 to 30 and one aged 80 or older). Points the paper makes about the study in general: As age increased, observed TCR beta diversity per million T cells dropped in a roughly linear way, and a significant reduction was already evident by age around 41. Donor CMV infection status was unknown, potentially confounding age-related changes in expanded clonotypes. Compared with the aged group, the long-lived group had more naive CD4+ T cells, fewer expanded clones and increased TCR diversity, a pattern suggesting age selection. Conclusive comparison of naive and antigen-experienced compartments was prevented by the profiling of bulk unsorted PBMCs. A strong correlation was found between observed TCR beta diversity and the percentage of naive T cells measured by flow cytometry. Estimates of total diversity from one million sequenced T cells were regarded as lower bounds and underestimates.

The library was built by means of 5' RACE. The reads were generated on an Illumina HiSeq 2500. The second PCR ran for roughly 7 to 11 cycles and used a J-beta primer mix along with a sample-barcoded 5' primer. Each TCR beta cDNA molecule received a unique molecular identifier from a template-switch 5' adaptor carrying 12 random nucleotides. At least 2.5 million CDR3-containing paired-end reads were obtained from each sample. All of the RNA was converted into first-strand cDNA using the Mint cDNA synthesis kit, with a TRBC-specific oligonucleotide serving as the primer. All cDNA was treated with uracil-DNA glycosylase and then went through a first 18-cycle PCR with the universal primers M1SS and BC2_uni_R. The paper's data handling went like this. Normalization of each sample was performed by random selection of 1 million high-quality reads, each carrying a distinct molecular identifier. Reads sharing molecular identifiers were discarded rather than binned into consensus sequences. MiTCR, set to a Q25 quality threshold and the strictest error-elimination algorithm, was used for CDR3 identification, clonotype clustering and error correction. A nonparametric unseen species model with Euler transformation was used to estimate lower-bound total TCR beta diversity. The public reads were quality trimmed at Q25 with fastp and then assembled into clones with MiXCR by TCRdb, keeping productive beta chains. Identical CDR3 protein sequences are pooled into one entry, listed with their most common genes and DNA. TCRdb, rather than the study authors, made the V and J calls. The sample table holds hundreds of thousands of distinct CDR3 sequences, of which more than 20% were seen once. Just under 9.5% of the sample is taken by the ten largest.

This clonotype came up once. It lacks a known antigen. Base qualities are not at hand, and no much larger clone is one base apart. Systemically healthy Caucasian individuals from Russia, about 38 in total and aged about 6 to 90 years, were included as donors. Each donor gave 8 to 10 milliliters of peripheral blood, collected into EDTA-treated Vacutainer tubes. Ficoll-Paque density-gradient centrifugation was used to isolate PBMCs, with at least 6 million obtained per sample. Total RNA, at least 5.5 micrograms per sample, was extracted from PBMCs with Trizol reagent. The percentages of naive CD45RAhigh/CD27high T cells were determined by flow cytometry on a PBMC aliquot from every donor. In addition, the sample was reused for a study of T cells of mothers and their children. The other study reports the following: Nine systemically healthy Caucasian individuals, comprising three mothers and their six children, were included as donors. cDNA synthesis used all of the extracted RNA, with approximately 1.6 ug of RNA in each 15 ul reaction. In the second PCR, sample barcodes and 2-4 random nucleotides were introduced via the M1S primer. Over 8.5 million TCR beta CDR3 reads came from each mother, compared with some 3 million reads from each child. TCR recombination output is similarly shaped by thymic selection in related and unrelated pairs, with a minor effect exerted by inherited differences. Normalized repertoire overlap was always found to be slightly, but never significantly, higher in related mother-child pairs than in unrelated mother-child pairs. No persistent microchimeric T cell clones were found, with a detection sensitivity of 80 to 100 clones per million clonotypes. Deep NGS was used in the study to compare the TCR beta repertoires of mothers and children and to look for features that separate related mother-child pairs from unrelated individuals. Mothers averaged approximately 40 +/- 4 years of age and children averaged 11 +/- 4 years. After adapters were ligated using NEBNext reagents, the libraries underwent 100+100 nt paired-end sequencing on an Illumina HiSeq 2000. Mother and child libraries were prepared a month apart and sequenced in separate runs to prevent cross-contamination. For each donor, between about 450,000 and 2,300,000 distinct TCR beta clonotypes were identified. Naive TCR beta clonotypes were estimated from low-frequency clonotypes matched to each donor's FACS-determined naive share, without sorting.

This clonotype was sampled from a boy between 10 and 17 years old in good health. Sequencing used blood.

The CDR3 has the sequence CASSSSPGRGGSYEQYF. The DNA is TGTGCCAGCAGTTCAAGTCCGGGAAGGGGGGGGTCCTACGAGCAGTACTTC. The V and J genes are TRBV28 and TRBJ2-7; a weak D assignment points to TRBD2 (7 bases agree). Looking up the germline V gene yields CDR1 MDHEN and CDR2 SYDVKM. The CDR3 goes from the cysteine to the phenylalanine over 17 residues. Only the CDR3 DNA stays, 51 bases, in frame from base 1. Trimming at the junction amounts to 4 bases on V and 1 base on J, and the germline ends lie 20 bases apart. The CDR3, completed at both ends by the reference TRBV28 and TRBJ2-7 genes, gives the full variable domain DVKVTQSSRYLVKRTGEKVFLECVQDMDHENMFWYRQDPGLGLRLIYFSYDVKMKEKGDIPEGYSVSREKKERFSLILESASTNQTSMYLCASSSSPGRGGSYEQYFGPGTRLTVT.